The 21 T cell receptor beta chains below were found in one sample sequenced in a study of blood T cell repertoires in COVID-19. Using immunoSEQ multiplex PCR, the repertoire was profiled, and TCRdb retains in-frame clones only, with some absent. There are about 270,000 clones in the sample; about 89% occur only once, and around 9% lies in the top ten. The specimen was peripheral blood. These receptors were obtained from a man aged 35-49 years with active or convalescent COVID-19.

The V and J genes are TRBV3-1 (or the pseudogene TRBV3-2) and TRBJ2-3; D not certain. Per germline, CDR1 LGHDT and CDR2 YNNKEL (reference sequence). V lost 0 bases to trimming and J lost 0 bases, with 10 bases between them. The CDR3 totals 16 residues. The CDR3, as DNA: TGTGCCAGCAGCCAAGAGCTGTGGGCTAGCACAGATACGCAGTATTTT. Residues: CASSQELWASTDTQYF.

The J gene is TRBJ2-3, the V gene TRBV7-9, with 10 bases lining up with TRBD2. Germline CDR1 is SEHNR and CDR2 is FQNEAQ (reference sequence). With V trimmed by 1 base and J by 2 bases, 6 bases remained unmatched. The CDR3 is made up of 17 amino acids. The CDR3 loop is CASSLGASGGPTDTQYF. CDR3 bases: TGTGCCAGCAGCTTAGGGGCTAGCGGGGGACCCACAGATACGCAGTATTTT. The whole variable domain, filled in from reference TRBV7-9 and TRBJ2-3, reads DTGVSQNPRHKITKRGQNVTFRCDPISEHNRLYWYRQTLGQGPEFLTYFQNEAQLEKSRLLSDRFSAERPKGSFSTLEIQRTEQGDSAMYLCASSLGASGGPTDTQYFGPGTRLTVL.

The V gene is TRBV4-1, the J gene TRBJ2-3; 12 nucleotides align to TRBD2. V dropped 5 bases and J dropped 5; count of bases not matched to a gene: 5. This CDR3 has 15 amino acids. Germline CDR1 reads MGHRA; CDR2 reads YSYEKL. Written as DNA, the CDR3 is TGCGCCAGCAGCTACCGACTAGCGGGAGAAGATACGCAGTATTTT. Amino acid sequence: CASSYRLAGEDTQYF.

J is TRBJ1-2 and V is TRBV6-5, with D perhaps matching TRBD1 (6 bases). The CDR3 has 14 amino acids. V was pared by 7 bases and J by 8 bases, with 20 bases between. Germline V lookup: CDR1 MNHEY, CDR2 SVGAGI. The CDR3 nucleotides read TGTGCCAGCAACCTTGGACAGCCGCCAGGAGGCTACACCTTC. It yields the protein CASNLGQPPGGYTF.

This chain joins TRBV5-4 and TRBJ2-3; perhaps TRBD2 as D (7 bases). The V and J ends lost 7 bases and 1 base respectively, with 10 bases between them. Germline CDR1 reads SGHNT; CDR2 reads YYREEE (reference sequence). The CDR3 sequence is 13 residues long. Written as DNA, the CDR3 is TGTGCCAGCGGGGGGGCAGGCACAGATACGCAGTATTTT. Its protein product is CASGGAGTDTQYF. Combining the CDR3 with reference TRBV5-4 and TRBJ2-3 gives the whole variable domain ETGVTQSPTHLIKTRGQQVTLRCSSQSGHNTVSWYQQALGQGPQFIFQYYREEENGRGNFPPRFSGLQFPNYSSELNVNALELDDSALYLCASGGAGTDTQYFGPGTRLTVL.

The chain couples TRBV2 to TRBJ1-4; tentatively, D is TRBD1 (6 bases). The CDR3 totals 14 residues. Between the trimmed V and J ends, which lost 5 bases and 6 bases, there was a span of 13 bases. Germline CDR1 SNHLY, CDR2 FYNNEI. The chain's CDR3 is CASSTGKGDEKLFF. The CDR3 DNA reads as TGTGCCAGCAGTACAGGGAAGGGGGATGAAAAACTGTTTTTT.

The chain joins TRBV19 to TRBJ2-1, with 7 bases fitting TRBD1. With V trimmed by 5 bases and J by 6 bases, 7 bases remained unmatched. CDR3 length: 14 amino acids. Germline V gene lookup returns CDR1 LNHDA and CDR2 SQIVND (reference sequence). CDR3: CASSPGQPANEQFF. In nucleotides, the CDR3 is TGTGCCAGTAGTCCGGGACAGCCGGCCAATGAGCAGTTCTTC.

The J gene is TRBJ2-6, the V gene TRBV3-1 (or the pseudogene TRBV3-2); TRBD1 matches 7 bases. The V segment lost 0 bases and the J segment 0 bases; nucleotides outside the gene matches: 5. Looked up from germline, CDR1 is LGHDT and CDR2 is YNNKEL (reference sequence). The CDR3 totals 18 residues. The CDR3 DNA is TGTGCCAGCAGCCAAGAGACAGGGCCACCCTCTGGGGCCAACGTCCTGACTTTC. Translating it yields CASSQETGPPSGANVLTF.

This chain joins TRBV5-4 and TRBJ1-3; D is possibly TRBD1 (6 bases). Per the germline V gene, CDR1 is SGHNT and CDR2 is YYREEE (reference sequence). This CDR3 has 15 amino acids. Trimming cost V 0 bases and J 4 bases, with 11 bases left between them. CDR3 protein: CASSLVGARGNTIYF. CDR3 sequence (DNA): TGTGCCAGCAGCTTGGTGGGGGCGAGGGGAAACACCATATATTTT. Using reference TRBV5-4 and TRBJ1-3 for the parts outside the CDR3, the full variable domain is ETGVTQSPTHLIKTRGQQVTLRCSSQSGHNTVSWYQQALGQGPQFIFQYYREEENGRGNFPPRFSGLQFPNYSSELNVNALELDDSALYLCASSLVGARGNTIYFGEGSWLTVV.

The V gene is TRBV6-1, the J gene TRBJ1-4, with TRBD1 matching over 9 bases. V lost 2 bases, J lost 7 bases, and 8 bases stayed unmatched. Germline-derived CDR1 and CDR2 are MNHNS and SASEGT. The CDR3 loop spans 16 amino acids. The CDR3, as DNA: TGTGCCAGCAGTGAATTCACCGGGACAGGGTTTGAAAAACTGTTTTTT. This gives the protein CASSEFTGTGFEKLFF.

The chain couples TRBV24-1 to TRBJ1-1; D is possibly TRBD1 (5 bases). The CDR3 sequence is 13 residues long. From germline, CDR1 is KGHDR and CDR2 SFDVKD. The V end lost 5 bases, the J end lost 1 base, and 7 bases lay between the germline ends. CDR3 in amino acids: CATSGTGNTEAFF. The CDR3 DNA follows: TGTGCCACCAGTGGTACAGGGAACACTGAAGCTTTCTTT.

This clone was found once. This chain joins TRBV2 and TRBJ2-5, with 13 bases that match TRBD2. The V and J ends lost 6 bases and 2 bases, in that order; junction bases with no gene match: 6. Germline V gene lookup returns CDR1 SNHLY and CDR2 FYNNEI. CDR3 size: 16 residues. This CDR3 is CASSAPGLAGQETQYF. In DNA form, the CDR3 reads TGTGCCAGCAGCGCCCCGGGACTAGCGGGGCAAGAGACCCAGTACTTC.

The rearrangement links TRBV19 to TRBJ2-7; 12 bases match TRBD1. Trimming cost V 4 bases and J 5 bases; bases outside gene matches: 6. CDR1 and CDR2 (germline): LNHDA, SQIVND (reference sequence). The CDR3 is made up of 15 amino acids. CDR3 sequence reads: CASSRPGQGADEQYF. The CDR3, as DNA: TGTGCCAGTAGTAGACCGGGACAGGGGGCCGACGAGCAGTACTTC.

The CDR3 protein is CASGGAGGPEETQYF. The CDR3 nucleotides are TGCGCCAGCGGAGGAGCGGGAGGGCCGGAGGAGACCCAGTACTTC. V is TRBV5-1 and J is TRBJ2-5, with 10 bases fitting TRBD2. CDR1 SGHRS and CDR2 YFSETQ come from the germline V gene. Trimming removed 7 bases from V and 5 bases from J; junction bases left unmatched: 11. The CDR3 has 15 residues.

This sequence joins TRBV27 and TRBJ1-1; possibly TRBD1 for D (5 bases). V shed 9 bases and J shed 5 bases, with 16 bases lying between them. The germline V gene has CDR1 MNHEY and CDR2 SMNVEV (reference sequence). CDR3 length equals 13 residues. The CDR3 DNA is TGTGCCAGTCGGGCGGGGCTCGGAACTGAAGCTTTCTTT. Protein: CASRAGLGTEAFF.

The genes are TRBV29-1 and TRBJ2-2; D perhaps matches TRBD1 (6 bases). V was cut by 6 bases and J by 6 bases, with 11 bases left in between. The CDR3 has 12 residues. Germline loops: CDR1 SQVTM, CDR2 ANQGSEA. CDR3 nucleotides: TGCAGCGTACAGGGTAGAGCCGGGGAGCTGTTTTTT. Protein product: CSVQGRAGELFF.

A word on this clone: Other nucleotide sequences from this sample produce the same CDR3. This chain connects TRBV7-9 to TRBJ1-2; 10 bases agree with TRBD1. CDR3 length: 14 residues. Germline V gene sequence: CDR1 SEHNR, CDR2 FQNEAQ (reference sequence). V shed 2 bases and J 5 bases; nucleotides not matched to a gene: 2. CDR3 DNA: TGTGCCAGCAGCTTACGACAGGGGGCTTATGGCTACACCTTC. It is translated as CASSLRQGAYGYTF.

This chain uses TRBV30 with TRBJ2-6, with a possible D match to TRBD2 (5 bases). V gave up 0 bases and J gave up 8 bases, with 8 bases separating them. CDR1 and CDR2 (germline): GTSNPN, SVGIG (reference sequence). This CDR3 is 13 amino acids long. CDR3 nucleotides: TGTGCCTGGAGTGTAGCCGGGACCAACGTCCTGACTTTC. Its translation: CAWSVAGTNVLTF.

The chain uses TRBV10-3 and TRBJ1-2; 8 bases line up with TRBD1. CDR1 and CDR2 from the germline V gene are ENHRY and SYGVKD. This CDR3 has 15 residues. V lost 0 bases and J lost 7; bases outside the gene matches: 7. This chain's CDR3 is CAISESLQGAGGYTF. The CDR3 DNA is TGTGCCATCAGTGAGTCGCTCCAGGGGGCGGGTGGCTACACCTTC.

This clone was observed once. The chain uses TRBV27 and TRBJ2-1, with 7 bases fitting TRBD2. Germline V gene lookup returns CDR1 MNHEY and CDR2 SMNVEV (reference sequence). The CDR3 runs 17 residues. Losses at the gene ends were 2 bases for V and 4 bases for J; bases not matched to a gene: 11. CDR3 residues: CASSLGVSASGYNEQFF. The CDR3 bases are TGTGCCAGCAGTTTAGGGGTCTCGGCTAGCGGTTACAATGAGCAGTTCTTC.

CDR3 sequence: CASSLDPPLGGSRSGANVLTF. The CDR3 region has the DNA TGTGCCAGCAGTCTCGACCCCCCCCTTGGGGGGTCCCGCTCTGGGGCCAACGTCCTGACTTTC. The chain carries TRBV28 and TRBJ2-6; D possibly corresponds to TRBD2 (6 bases). Trimming stripped 5 bases from V and 0 bases from J, with 26 bases between. Germline V gene sequence: CDR1 MDHEN, CDR2 SYDVKM. CDR3 length equals 21 residues.